These 32 T cell receptor beta chains share one sample of origin, sequenced in a study of blood T cells in healthy people across ages. PCR was performed a second time for about 7 to 11 cycles using a sample-barcoded 5' primer and a J-beta primer mix. MiXCR, run by TCRdb on the 5' RACE reads, gives a single entry per CDR3 protein. The sample contains around 1,600,000 distinct CDR3 sequences, 42% of which appear only once. The sample consisted of blood. The receptors were sampled from a woman younger than 35 in good health.

This rearrangement joins TRBV12-3 or TRBV12-4 to TRBJ2-2; D remains ambiguous. V was trimmed by 6 bases and J by 5 bases, leaving 19 bases between them. CDR3 size: 16 residues. CDR3 residues: CASRYGPCSLTGELFF. Here the CDR3 DNA reads TGTGCCAGCAGATACGGACCGTGCAGCTTAACCGGGGAGCTGTTTTTT.

This clonotype appeared a few times. The rearrangement uses TRBV20-1 and TRBJ2-3; D is possibly TRBD1 (6 bases). The germline V gene encodes CDR1 DFQATT and CDR2 SNEGSKA (reference sequence). Trimming cost V 6 bases and J 5 bases, with 12 bases left between them. CDR3 length: 12 residues. CDR3 sequence: CSAPAGVDTQYF. CDR3 nucleotide sequence: TGCAGTGCCCCGGCAGGGGTAGATACGCAGTATTTT.

This clonotype was seen a few times. V and J are TRBV6-5 and TRBJ1-2; tentatively, D is TRBD1 (5 bases). Germline CDR1 MNHEY, CDR2 SVGAGI. V gave up 0 bases and J gave up 8 bases, with 10 bases separating them. This CDR3 region has 13 residues. The DNA for the CDR3 is TGTGCCAGCAGTTACTCCGACGGGGCGGGCTACACCTTC. Translating it yields CASSYSDGAGYTF.

The chain combines TRBV13 with TRBJ2-2; 8 bases fit TRBD2. Germline values: CDR1 PRHDT, CDR2 FYEKMQ (reference sequence). The CDR3 contains 15 residues. V lost 6 bases, J lost 4 bases, and 7 bases stayed unmatched. CDR3 sequence: CASRERGYGTGELFF. Written as DNA, the CDR3 is TGTGCCAGCAGAGAGCGGGGGTATGGCACCGGGGAGCTGTTTTTT.

The chain carries TRBV9 and TRBJ1-2; D is perhaps TRBD1 (6 bases). V shed 0 bases and J shed 2 bases, with 8 bases lying between them. The length of the CDR3 is 14 residues. The germline V gene encodes CDR1 SGDLS and CDR2 YYNGEE. CDR3 sequence (DNA): TGTGCCAGCAGCGTAGGGGACATAAACTATGGCTACACCTTC. This translates into CASSVGDINYGYTF.

The gene calls are TRBV28 and TRBJ1-6; D possibly corresponds to TRBD1 (6 bases). Germline values: CDR1 MDHEN, CDR2 SYDVKM. This CDR3 has 15 residues. The V end lost 6 bases, the J end lost 8 bases, and 17 bases lay between the germline ends. CDR3 loop: CASSYPRQAHSPLHF. The DNA for the CDR3 is TGTGCCAGCAGCTATCCCCGACAGGCTCATTCACCCCTCCACTTT.

This clonotype showed up just a few times. This rearrangement joins TRBV20-1 to TRBJ2-7; 9 nucleotides match TRBD2. Trimming took 1 base from V and 4 from J; bases not matched to a gene: 8. The CDR3 runs 15 residues. Germline V CDR1 and CDR2: DFQATT, SNEGSKA (reference sequence). CDR3 sequence (DNA): TGCAGTGCTAGAGGTAGCGGGGGACTCTGGTACGAGCAGTACTTC. Amino acid sequence: CSARGSGGLWYEQYF.

This clonotype was observed a handful of times. The chain has TRBV28 and TRBJ2-7; 10 bases fit TRBD2. The V gene's germline CDR1 is MDHEN and CDR2 SYDVKM. The CDR3 is made up of 15 amino acids. After removal of 2 bases from V and 4 bases from J, the junction contained 5 bases not matched to a gene. The CDR3 spells CASSLRGLARYEQYF. In nucleotides, the CDR3 is TGTGCCAGCAGTTTAAGGGGACTAGCGAGGTACGAGCAGTACTTC.

This chain uses TRBV6-5 with TRBJ2-5; 7 bases map to TRBD2. The CDR3 extends over 14 amino acids. With 6 bases clipped from V and 7 bases from J, the junction kept 11 bases outside the gene matches. CDR1 and CDR2 from the germline V gene are MNHEY and SVGAGI. DNA of the CDR3: TGTGCCAGCAGCCCGACTAGCACCCGAGGGACCCAGTACTTC. Its translation is CASSPTSTRGTQYF.

V usage is TRBV12-3 or TRBV12-4 and J usage is TRBJ1-5; D perhaps matches TRBD1 (5 bases). Trimming removed 6 bases from V and 0 bases from J, with 12 bases in between. This CDR3 has 15 residues. In DNA, the CDR3 is TGTGCCAGCAGGCATGGGGGGATTAGCAATCAGCCCCAGCATTTT. Its protein product is CASRHGGISNQPQHF.

The rearrangement links TRBV18 to TRBJ2-1, with TRBD1 as a possible D gene (6 bases). Germline V gives CDR1 KGHSH, CDR2 LQKENI. The length of the CDR3 is 13 residues. V shed 8 bases and J shed 5 bases, with 13 bases lying between them. CDR3: CASSPRTDNEQFF. CDR3 DNA sequence: TGTGCCAGCAGCCCTCGGACAGACAATGAGCAGTTCTTC.

This clonotype showed up just once. The chain uses TRBV29-1 and TRBJ2-4; D possibly corresponds to TRBD1 (7 bases). The DNA matches TRBJ2-5 better at its end, which makes the J call doubtful. The CDR3 length is 12 residues. CDR1 and CDR2 from the germline V gene are SQVTM and ANQGSEA. The CDR3 region is CSYAGGRETQYF. The CDR3 DNA reads TGCAGCTATGCAGGGGGGAGGGAGACCCAGTACTTC.

The chain combines TRBV28 with TRBJ2-1, with D perhaps matching TRBD1 (6 bases). V was shortened by 6 bases and J by 10 bases, with 13 bases between the two germline ends. Looked up from germline, CDR1 is MDHEN and CDR2 is SYDVKM. The CDR3 is 12 residues long. DNA of the CDR3: TGTGCCAGCAGCTCAGCAGGGACAGAGCAGTTCTTC. This sequence encodes CASSSAGTEQFF.

This clonotype was observed a few times. The CDR3 region has the DNA TGTGCCAGCTCACGAAGAGGACTAGCGGGAGATGGGGCAGATACGCAGTATTTT. Protein product: CASSRRGLAGDGADTQYF. The chain has TRBV18 and TRBJ2-3, with 13 bases identical to TRBD2. J lost 4 bases, V lost 4 bases, and 11 bases had no gene match. CDR3 length: 18 residues. CDR1 and CDR2 from the germline V gene are KGHSH and LQKENI.

The chain combines TRBV15 with TRBJ2-1; D is uncertain. The J call may be incorrect, as the DNA end agrees better with TRBJ2-7. The CDR3 loop spans 16 amino acids. Germline CDR1 LNHNV, CDR2 YYDKDF (reference sequence). Written as DNA, the CDR3 is TGTGCCACCAGCAGAGATCTCACAACGGGTTACAATGAGCAGTACTTC. Residues: CATSRDLTTGYNEQYF.

Comments on this clonotype: Relative to the germline gene, one junction end is altered; a read error may explain this. The chain employs TRBV27 and TRBJ2-3; 7 bases are a match to TRBD2. The germline V gene has CDR1 MNHEY and CDR2 SMNVEV (reference sequence). The CDR3 is made up of 15 amino acids. The CDR3 nucleotides are TGTGCCGGCAGTGACACCGGGACTACTAAAGATACGCAGTATTTT. It yields the protein CAGSDTGTTKDTQYF.

The V gene is TRBV6-1, the J gene TRBJ1-1; D perhaps matches TRBD1 (5 bases). Germline assignment: CDR1 MNHNS and CDR2 SASEGT. The CDR3 is 13 residues long. The V and J ends lost 8 bases and 1 base respectively, with 11 bases between them. The CDR3 nucleotides read TGTGCCAGCTTGAGCGACAGGAACACTGAAGCTTTCTTT. Translation gives CASLSDRNTEAFF.

In its sample, this clonotype was seen a few times. V and J are TRBV10-3 and TRBJ2-2, with D tentatively TRBD2 (5 bases). Germline CDR1 is ENHRY and CDR2 is SYGVKD. Trimming took 8 bases from V and 7 from J, leaving 14 bases between them. This CDR3 is built from 13 residues. The CDR3 coding sequence is TGTGCCATCCGCGAGGGTAGGATCGGGGAGCTGTTTTTT. It encodes CAIREGRIGELFF.

This clonotype was counted only a few times. The rearrangement links TRBV12-5 to TRBJ1-5; D is possibly TRBD1 (5 bases). The CDR3 spans 13 residues. Germline V lookup: CDR1 LGHNT, CDR2 FRNRAP. V lost 9 bases to trimming and J lost 3 bases, with 12 bases between them. This CDR3 reads CASSRRVNQPQHF. The CDR3 DNA reads TGTGCTAGCTCCCGCAGGGTCAATCAGCCCCAGCATTTT.

The chain employs TRBV6-7 and TRBJ1-1; D is unresolved. TRBV6-7 is noted as an ORF with a role that remains uncertain. Between the trimmed V and J ends, which lost 8 bases and 4 bases, there was a span of 14 bases. This CDR3 spans 13 amino acids. The CDR3 DNA sequence: TGTGCCAGCGTCCCTGGTTCGAGCACTGAAGCTTTCTTT. Protein: CASVPGSSTEAFF.

The CDR3 DNA reads TGTGCCAGCAGCCCCTCTCGGCCGGACCGGACTGAAGCTTTCTTT. Protein: CASSPSRPDRTEAFF. The chain uses TRBV7-2 and TRBJ1-1; the D is unclear. Germline CDR1 is SGHTA and CDR2 is FQGNSA. The CDR3 has 15 residues. V dropped 5 bases and J dropped 5 bases, with 18 bases sitting between them.

The V gene is TRBV27, the J gene TRBJ2-1, with 11 bases lining up with TRBD2. V lost 1 base to trimming and J lost 6 bases; unmatched junction nucleotides: 8. Germline V gene data show CDR1 as MNHEY and CDR2 as SMNVEV (reference sequence). CDR3 length: 17 amino acids. This CDR3 is CASSLFSGTSGTNEQFF. CDR3 coding DNA: TGTGCCAGCAGTTTATTCTCCGGGACTAGCGGAACCAATGAGCAGTTCTTC.

The chain links TRBV11-2 to TRBJ2-6; no clear D gene. This CDR3 is 15 amino acids long. Germline CDR1 and CDR2: SGHAT and FQNNGV. V was shortened by 5 bases and J by 5 bases, with 13 bases between the two germline ends. The CDR3 is CASSPVGSRANVLTF. The CDR3 bases are TGTGCCAGCAGCCCCGTAGGGTCCCGGGCCAACGTCCTGACTTTC.

The rearrangement joins TRBV14 to TRBJ2-1; no firm D call. Per germline, CDR1 SGHDN and CDR2 FVKESK. The CDR3 sequence is 14 residues long. With 2 bases removed from V and 1 base from J, the gap between germline ends came to 6 bases. The CDR3 nucleotides read TGTGCCAGCAGCCAATGGCGATCCTACAATGAGCAGTTCTTC. Protein product: CASSQWRSYNEQFF.

This rearrangement joins TRBV6-6 to TRBJ1-2; the D is unclear. This CDR3 is 15 amino acids long. The ends were cut back, 2 bases at V and 0 bases at J, with 10 bases in the middle. The germline CDR1 and CDR2 sequences are MNHNY and SVGAGI (reference sequence). The chain's CDR3 is CASSYGILTNYGYTF. CDR3 DNA sequence: TGTGCCAGCAGTTACGGGATCCTGACTAACTATGGCTACACCTTC.

This clonotype turned up a few times. This chain joins TRBV7-9 and TRBJ2-5, with D unclear. V was cut by 7 bases and J by 5 bases, with 17 bases left in between. The CDR3 runs 14 residues. The germline gives CDR1 SEHNR, CDR2 FQNEAQ (reference sequence). The CDR3 here is CASTILGFRETQYF. The CDR3, as DNA: TGTGCCAGCACCATATTGGGGTTCCGCGAGACCCAGTACTTC.

The gene calls are TRBV20-1 and TRBJ2-5; D might be TRBD2 (6 bases). The germline gives CDR1 DFQATT, CDR2 SNEGSKA (reference sequence). The CDR3 runs to 14 residues. With 6 bases removed from V and 1 base from J, the gap between germline ends came to 15 bases. Here the CDR3 DNA reads TGCAGTGCCCCCGGGGGTTATACCCAAGAGACCCAGTACTTC. It is translated as CSAPGGYTQETQYF.

This clonotype was counted a few times. The chain combines TRBV20-1 with TRBJ2-3; 8 nucleotides line up with TRBD2. V lost 6 bases to trimming and J lost 4 bases; unmatched junction nucleotides: 12. CDR3 size: 15 residues. Per the germline V gene, CDR1 is DFQATT and CDR2 is SNEGSKA (reference sequence). The CDR3 here is CSASPGSGSADTQYF. Here the CDR3 DNA reads TGCAGTGCGAGCCCCGGCAGCGGGAGTGCAGATACGCAGTATTTT.

V gene TRBV12-3 or TRBV12-4 combines with J gene TRBJ2-3, with TRBD1 matching over 8 bases. The CDR3 is 14 residues long. Trimming cost V 5 bases and J 2 bases; bases outside gene matches: 3. CDR3 loop: CASSKDRDTDTQYF. CDR3 bases: TGTGCCAGCAGTAAGGACAGGGACACAGATACGCAGTATTTT.

V and J are TRBV10-3 and TRBJ2-5; D not certain. The CDR3 covers 14 residues. The germline V gene has CDR1 ENHRY and CDR2 SYGVKD. Trimming stripped 3 bases from V and 11 bases from J, with 19 bases between. The CDR3 loop is CAISESAAIDEQYF. For the CDR3, the DNA is TGTGCCATCAGTGAATCGGCCGCCATTGATGAGCAGTACTTC.

As regards this clonotype: One base away lies a much larger clone, so this may be a sequencing read error. The chain links TRBV7-2 to TRBJ2-5, with 10 bases identical to TRBD2. With the DNA end fitting TRBJ2-1 better, the J assignment may be wrong. The CDR3 runs to 16 residues. CDR1 and CDR2 (germline): SGHTA, FQGNSA. The CDR3 sequence is CASSLRTSGDQETQFF. The CDR3 coding sequence is TGTGCCAGCAGCTTAAGAACTAGCGGGGACCAAGAGACCCAGTTCTTC.

This clonotype occurred a few times. The chain is built from TRBV18 and TRBJ1-1; TRBD1 aligns across 8 bases. The germline CDR1 and CDR2 sequences are KGHSH and LQKENI. CDR3 length equals 15 residues. Unmatched junction bases numbered 4, after V lost 3 bases and J lost 1 base. The CDR3 loop is CASSPWTGPNTEAFF. DNA of the CDR3: TGTGCCAGCTCACCTTGGACAGGGCCGAACACTGAAGCTTTCTTT.